This is a list of T cell receptor beta chains from one sample in a study of blood T cell repertoires in COVID-19. Using immunoSEQ multiplex PCR, the repertoire was profiled, and TCRdb retains in-frame clones only, with some absent. Here the sample spans tens of thousands of clones, 82% being singletons. Specimen: peripheral blood. The source of these receptors is a human donor in a cohort sampled during active or convalescent COVID-19. CDR3s include the opening cysteine and the closing phenylalanine or tryptophan. A D gene is named only where the DNA matches it firmly. Clone sizes are given selectively: once, few, many, or a class where the clone is expanded.

d_call	clone_size	j_call	v_call	cdr3_nt	cdr3_aa
TRBD2	NA	TRBJ2-1	TRBV11-1	TGTGCCAGCAGCTTAGTTGCGGGGGGGCCGGGGGAGCAGTTCTTC	CASSLVAGGPGEQFF
NA	NA	TRBJ1-2	TRBV3-1/TRBV3-2	TGTGCCAGCAGCCACGAGGTAAGCTACACCTTC	CASSHEVSYTF
TRBD2	NA	TRBJ2-7	TRBV27	TGTGCCAGCAGTTTAGGGACTAGCGGGATCTACGAGCAGTACTTC	CASSLGTSGIYEQYF
NA	NA	TRBJ1-1	TRBV10-3	TGTGCCATCAGTGTTGAGGGGAACACTGAAGCTTTCTTT	CAISVEGNTEAFF
NA	NA	TRBJ2-5	TRBV5-1	TGCGCCAGCAGCTTGGTGGACTATAACAGACAGACCCAGTACTTC	CASSLVDYNRQTQYF
NA	once	TRBJ2-2	TRBV19	TGTGCCAGTAATCCTCGGACAGGAGGGGGGGAGCTGTTTTTT	CASNPRTGGGELFF
NA	few	TRBJ1-2	TRBV6-5	TGTGCCAGCAGTTACTTCCAGGGGAGCTATGGCTACACCTTC	CASSYFQGSYGYTF
TRBD1	NA	TRBJ1-1	TRBV6-5	TGTGCCAGCAGGCCAACGGACAGGGTATTGACTGAAGCTTTCTTT	CASRPTDRVLTEAFF
NA	NA	TRBJ2-5	TRBV5-4	TGTGCCAGCTCCAGTCAAGAGACCCAGTACTTC	CASSSQETQYF
TRBD1	few	TRBJ1-5	TRBV6-5	TGTGCCAGCAGCATACAGGGGGCCGCGAATCAGCCCCAGCATTTT	CASSIQGAANQPQHF
TRBD1	NA	TRBJ2-3	TRBV11-3	TGTGCCAGCAGCTTGGGGACAGGGTTGACAGATACGCAGTATTTT	CASSLGTGLTDTQYF
NA	few	TRBJ1-2	TRBV5-8	TGTGCCAGCAGCAAGAACAGGCACTATGGCTACACCTTC	CASSKNRHYGYTF
NA	NA	TRBJ1-2	TRBV19	TGTGCCAGCCGACCCGGAAGGACACTCGGGGGCTACACCTTC	CASRPGRTLGGYTF
NA	NA	TRBJ2-7	TRBV4-1	TGCGCCAGCAGCCCGACGGTGGGCAGGGGGGTCTACGAGCAGTACTTC	CASSPTVGRGVYEQYF
NA	once	TRBJ2-7	TRBV2	TGTGCCAGCAGTCCCACCAGGGTTAAGAGCTCCTACGAGCAGTACTTC	CASSPTRVKSSYEQYF
TRBD1	few	TRBJ1-2	TRBV6-5	TGTGCCAGCAACAGACAGGGATCAGGCTCTTATGGCTACACCTTC	CASNRQGSGSYGYTF
NA	NA	TRBJ2-2	TRBV12-3/TRBV12-4	TGTGCCAGCAGTTTCGGCAGGCCCGAGCTGTTTTTT	CASSFGRPELFF
NA	NA	TRBJ1-2	TRBV19	TGTGCCAGTAGATGGCAGGGCTCTTATGGCTACACCTTC	CASRWQGSYGYTF
TRBD1	once	TRBJ1-2	TRBV27	TGTGCCAGCAGTTTAGACAGGGGTAACTATGGCTACACCTTC	CASSLDRGNYGYTF
TRBD1	NA	TRBJ1-3	TRBV7-9	TGTGCCAGCAGCACTGTCGACAGGGGGTATGGAAACACCATATATTTT	CASSTVDRGYGNTIYF
TRBD1	NA	TRBJ2-1	TRBV14	TGTGCCAGCAGCCAAGGTTTGGGGACAGATCAGTTCTTC	CASSQGLGTDQFF
TRBD1	NA	TRBJ1-1	TRBV7-8	TGTGCCAGCAGCCCGGGACAGGCGAACACTGAAGCTTTCTTT	CASSPGQANTEAFF
NA	NA	TRBJ1-1	TRBV5-4	TGTGCCAGCAGCTATTCTCGACCAGGGAGGCATAGTGAAGCTTTCTTT	CASSYSRPGRHSEAFF
NA	NA	TRBJ2-7	TRBV27	TGTGCCAGCAGTTTACGCGTCCTTGGGCAGGGGCGTTACGAGCAGTACTTC	CASSLRVLGQGRYEQYF
TRBD2	NA	TRBJ2-3	TRBV7-3	TGTGCCAGCAGCATAGGACTAGCGGCAACAGATACGCAGTATTTT	CASSIGLAATDTQYF
NA	few	TRBJ1-5	TRBV6-2/TRBV6-3	TGTGCCAGCAGCAGGGCGGGGCTTCAGCCCCAGCATTTT	CASSRAGLQPQHF
NA	NA	TRBJ1-3	TRBV9	TGTGCCAGCAGCGTAGCTCCGACAGGCTCTGGAAACACCATATATTTT	CASSVAPTGSGNTIYF
TRBD1	NA	TRBJ2-6	TRBV4-2	TGTGCCAGCAGCCAGACAGGGCGTGGGGCCAACGTCCTGACTTTC	CASSQTGRGANVLTF
NA	NA	TRBJ2-7	TRBV18	TGTGCCAGCTCATCCGGGACACGTACCTACGAGCAGTACTTC	CASSSGTRTYEQYF
NA	few	TRBJ1-5	TRBV7-3	TGTGCCAGCAGCTGGGCACCGCAGAAGCCCCAGCATTTT	CASSWAPQKPQHF
NA	NA	TRBJ1-2	TRBV5-5	TGTGCCAGCAGCCTCCCAGGGAAACTAAACTATGGCTACACCTTC	CASSLPGKLNYGYTF
NA	NA	TRBJ2-7	TRBV11-1	TGTGCCAGCAGCTTCAACAACTACGAGCAGTACTTC	CASSFNNYEQYF
NA	few	TRBJ1-5	TRBV7-9	TGTGCCAGCAGCCCCAGGGACATAGGGCAGCCCCAGCATTTT	CASSPRDIGQPQHF
TRBD1	NA	TRBJ2-1	TRBV5-1	TGCGCCAGCAGCATAAACAGGGGTACTGAGCAGTTCTTC	CASSINRGTEQFF
NA	NA	TRBJ1-2	TRBV2	TGTGCCATGCGAGGTGGCGTCGAATATGGCTACACCTTC	CAMRGGVEYGYTF
NA	NA	TRBJ1-5	TRBV4-3	TGCGCCAGCAGCCAAGAATTCCAGGGGAACCAGCCCCAGCATTTT	CASSQEFQGNQPQHF
TRBD1	NA	TRBJ1-1	TRBV7-8	TGTGCCAGCAGCTCCACCGGCAGGGGGTACTGGAACACTGAAGCTTTCTTT	CASSSTGRGYWNTEAFF
TRBD1	NA	TRBJ1-5	TRBV19	TGTGCCAGTAGCGGGACAGGCGATCAGCCCCAGCATTTT	CASSGTGDQPQHF
NA	NA	TRBJ2-3	TRBV19	TGTGCCAGTAGTATAGGTAGCGGCTCTAGCACAGATACGCAGTATTTT	CASSIGSGSSTDTQYF
NA	once	TRBJ1-4	TRBV14	TGTGCCAGCAGCCAAGCTGCAGGGGCGGGTGAAAAACTGTTTTTT	CASSQAAGAGEKLFF
TRBD2	NA	TRBJ2-7	TRBV4-2	TGTGCCAGCAGCCAGCGCGGGACTAGCGGGGGCCAAACCTACGAGCAGTACTTC	CASSQRGTSGGQTYEQYF
NA	NA	TRBJ2-1	TRBV5-1	TGCGCCAGCAGCATAATAGGGGATTCCTACAATGAGCAGTTCTTC	CASSIIGDSYNEQFF
NA	NA	TRBJ2-1	TRBV9	TGTGCCAGCAGCGTTCGACTGGGCAATGAGCAGTTCTTC	CASSVRLGNEQFF
NA	NA	TRBJ1-4	TRBV27	TGTGCCAGCAGTTTGGGAGGGGAAACTAAAGAAAAACTGTTTTTT	CASSLGGETKEKLFF
TRBD2	NA	TRBJ2-3	TRBV11-2	TGTGCCAGCAGCAGTAGCGGGGTAACGCAGTATTTT	CASSSSGVTQYF
NA	NA	TRBJ1-1	TRBV5-5	TGTGCCAGCAGCTTCCGGGTATCTCTGAACACTGAAGCTTTCTTT	CASSFRVSLNTEAFF
TRBD1	NA	TRBJ1-5	TRBV11-2	TGTGCCAGCAGCATCGACAGGGATCAGCCCCAGCATTTT	CASSIDRDQPQHF
NA	NA	TRBJ2-1	TRBV9	TGTGCCAGCAGCGTAGCTCCGGACTTCTACAATGAGCAGTTCTTC	CASSVAPDFYNEQFF
TRBD1	NA	TRBJ1-2	TRBV19	TGTGCCAGTAGTACCCCCGGGACAGAGATTTCCTATGGCTACACCTTC	CASSTPGTEISYGYTF
TRBD2	NA	TRBJ2-5	TRBV19	TGTGCCAGTAGGTCCGGGGGGGCCCAAGAGACCCAGTACTTC	CASRSGGAQETQYF
NA	NA	TRBJ1-2	TRBV30	TGTGCCTGGAGTGGGGGCCCGGGCCATGGCTACACCTTC	CAWSGGPGHGYTF
NA	NA	TRBJ2-2	TRBV7-2	TGTGCCAGCAACCTCGGTGTGGGGCAGCACGGGGAGCTGTTTTTT	CASNLGVGQHGELFF
NA	NA	TRBJ2-5	TRBV4-3	TGCGCCAGCAGCCAAGGGCAGCAAGAGACCCAGTACTTC	CASSQGQQETQYF
TRBD1	NA	TRBJ2-7	TRBV2	TGTGCCAGCAGCCCCACCGGGACAGGGATTTCCTACGAGCAGTACTTC	CASSPTGTGISYEQYF
TRBD1	NA	TRBJ1-2	TRBV6-5	TGTGCCAGCGAGACAGGGGGCCCCTCGGGTGGCTACACCTTC	CASETGGPSGGYTF
NA	once	TRBJ1-4	TRBV19	TGTGCCAGTAATGATCCCCCTACAGGGTACGAAAAACTGTTTTTT	CASNDPPTGYEKLFF
TRBD2	once	TRBJ2-7	TRBV7-8	TGTGCCAGCAGCAAAAAATCAGAACGGACTAGCGGGTACGAGCAGTACTTC	CASSKKSERTSGYEQYF
TRBD2	NA	TRBJ2-1	TRBV7-2	TGTGCCAGCAGCCCCGGGACTAGCGTCTTGAATGAGCAGTTCTTC	CASSPGTSVLNEQFF
TRBD1	few	TRBJ1-1	TRBV6-5	TGTGCCAGCAGTCTATTGGACAGGAGTGAAGCTTTCTTT	CASSLLDRSEAFF
TRBD2	few	TRBJ2-5	TRBV7-9	TGTGCCAGCAGCTTTAGCGGGGGGGCCACTTTGGTGACCCAGTACTTC	CASSFSGGATLVTQYF